This entry is about one T cell receptor (beta chain). The CDR3 has 14 residues. Per germline, CDR1 GTSNPN and CDR2 SVGIG (reference sequence). The TCR beta repertoire was assessed by survey-level immunoSEQ sequencing. TCRdb's table, derived via immunoSEQ multiplex PCR, lists solely in-frame clones and lacks some. The sample lists 60,000 to 85,000 clones, roughly 93% occurring once. The receptor comes from a man between 35 and 55 years old with rheumatoid arthritis. Sequences were obtained from PBMCs. The rearrangement uses TRBV30 and TRBJ1-1; no reliable D call. The CDR3 bases are TGTGCTGGGAAAGTAGGGAGTTGGAACACTGAAGCTTTCTTT. Encoded protein: CAGKVGSWNTEAFF.